Below are 25 T cell receptor beta chains sequenced from a single sample in a study of CD4 T cells in relation to SARS-CoV-2 and coronaviruses. Libraries were prepared by immunoSEQ multiplex PCR; TCRdb keeps only in-frame clonotypes and omits some of them. The sample contains about 23,000 clones, roughly four fifths of which appear only once. The unexposed donors gave CD4+ T cells in about 2011-2018, prior to COVID-19. After about 10 days of culture, CD4+ T cells were isolated. Their antigens remain unidentified. Input material: CD4+ T cells from PBMCs, cultured in vitro. The source is a human donor in good health.

The chain uses TRBV6-5 and TRBJ2-7; 11 nucleotides align to TRBD2. This CDR3 comprises 14 residues. Germline V gene data show CDR1 as MNHEY and CDR2 as SVGAGI. The V and J ends lost 7 bases and 3 bases, in that order; junction bases with no gene match: 5. CDR3 sequence: CASTLAGGFYEQYF. The DNA of the CDR3 is TGTGCCAGCACCTTAGCGGGAGGGTTCTACGAGCAGTACTTC.

The V and J genes are TRBV7-2 and TRBJ1-4; D remains ambiguous. V was trimmed by 4 bases and J by 4 bases, leaving 16 bases between them. CDR1 SGHTA and CDR2 FQGNSA come from the germline V gene. This CDR3 is built from 16 residues. The CDR3 reads CASSSPGSGLNEKLFF. The CDR3 bases are TGTGCCAGCAGCTCGCCCGGGTCGGGCCTTAATGAAAAACTGTTTTTT.

The chain recombines TRBV4-2 with TRBJ2-1; D is possibly TRBD2 (6 bases). The germline CDR1 and CDR2 sequences are LGHNA and YNFKEQ. V was cut by 3 bases and J by 8 bases, with 14 bases left in between. The CDR3 has 14 amino acids. CDR3 coding DNA: TGTGCCAGCAGCCACGGGACTTATTGGGATGAGCAGTTCTTC. This encodes CASSHGTYWDEQFF.

J is TRBJ2-7 and V is TRBV3-1 (or the pseudogene TRBV3-2), with D uncertain. The V and J ends lost 0 bases and 2 bases respectively, with 8 bases between them. This CDR3 region has 14 residues. The germline gives CDR1 LGHDT, CDR2 YNNKEL (reference sequence). The DNA for the CDR3 is TGTGCCAGCAGCCAAGACGGCAGGACCTACGAGCAGTACTTC. Encoded protein: CASSQDGRTYEQYF.

The chain is built from TRBV6-2 or TRBV6-3 and TRBJ2-1; 13 nucleotides match TRBD2. This CDR3 is 15 amino acids long. J lost 9 bases, V lost 6 bases, and 8 bases had no gene match. Looked up from germline, CDR1 is MNHEY and CDR2 is SVGEGT. Here the CDR3 reads CASSPTSGGVAEQFF. CDR3 bases: TGTGCCAGCAGCCCCACTAGCGGGGGGGTTGCTGAGCAGTTCTTC.

CDR3 protein: CASSLQGAGRHGYTF. The DNA for the CDR3 is TGTGCCAGCAGCCTGCAGGGGGCGGGTCGCCATGGCTACACCTTC. This chain connects TRBV14 to TRBJ1-2, with 8 nucleotides matching TRBD1. The germline gives CDR1 SGHDN, CDR2 FVKESK. V lost 4 bases and J lost 6; bases outside the gene matches: 10. The CDR3 has 15 amino acids.

This clone was detected a few times. V and J are TRBV3-1 (or the pseudogene TRBV3-2) and TRBJ1-1; unclear D gene. Germline CDR1 and CDR2: LGHDT and YNNKEL (reference sequence). CDR3 length: 13 amino acids. The V gene lost 0 bases and the J gene lost 11 bases, with 13 bases spanning the gap. The CDR3 nucleotides are TGTGCCAGCAGCCAAGATGGAACACCTGGGGCTTTCTTT. It encodes CASSQDGTPGAFF.

The rearrangement uses TRBV19 and TRBJ2-7; D call uncertain. The germline V and J ends were trimmed by 1 base and 4 bases, with 8 bases remaining between them. This CDR3 has 13 amino acids. Germline assignment: CDR1 LNHDA and CDR2 SQIVND (reference sequence). The CDR3 is CASSIGVVYEQYF. CDR3 bases: TGTGCCAGTAGTATAGGGGTGGTGTACGAGCAGTACTTC.

The CDR3 sequence: CASSLGNGEQYF. Written as DNA, the CDR3 is TGTGCCAGCAGCTTAGGCAACGGGGAGCAGTACTTC. The chain joins TRBV7-8 to TRBJ2-7, with no clear D. CDR1 and CDR2 from the germline V gene are SGHVS and FQNEAQ. Trimming took 1 base from V and 7 from J, leaving 8 bases between them. CDR3 size: 12 residues.

The chain uses TRBV7-2 and TRBJ2-1; 8 bases agree with TRBD2. CDR1 SGHTA and CDR2 FQGNSA come from the germline V gene. There are 17 residues in the CDR3. Losses at the gene ends were 5 bases for V and 8 bases for J; bases not matched to a gene: 17. This CDR3 is CASSHDIGAGVSDEQFF. DNA for the CDR3: TGTGCCAGCAGCCATGACATCGGAGCGGGAGTTAGTGATGAGCAGTTCTTC.

The CDR3 loop is CASSQMEGPLYNEQFF. For the CDR3, the DNA is TGTGCCAGCAGCCAAATGGAGGGACCTCTTTACAATGAGCAGTTCTTC. This sequence joins TRBV4-2 and TRBJ2-1; weak D call: TRBD2 (6 bases). Between the trimmed V and J ends, which lost 2 bases and 4 bases, there was a span of 15 bases. Per germline, CDR1 LGHNA and CDR2 YNFKEQ. The CDR3 has 16 residues.

The chain is built from TRBV6-6 and TRBJ2-1; D perhaps matches TRBD1 (5 bases). The CDR3 length is 15 residues. V lost 2 bases, J lost 0 bases, and 8 bases lay in between. CDR1 and CDR2 from the germline V gene are MNHNY and SVGAGI (reference sequence). DNA of the CDR3: TGTGCCAGCAGTTACGCCCAGGGCTCCTACAATGAGCAGTTCTTC. Its translation is CASSYAQGSYNEQFF.

The CDR3 region is CASSQQGSGANVLTF. The CDR3 DNA sequence: TGTGCCAGCAGCCAACAAGGCTCTGGGGCCAACGTCCTGACTTTC. The chain has TRBV28 and TRBJ2-6; D is ambiguous. The CDR3 has 15 residues. Trimming took 6 bases from V and 0 from J, leaving 9 bases between them. Germline values: CDR1 MDHEN, CDR2 SYDVKM.

This clone was observed a few times. The rearrangement joins TRBV3-1 (or the pseudogene TRBV3-2) to TRBJ2-7, with a tentative D call TRBD2 (5 bases). CDR1 is LGHDT and CDR2 is YNNKEL in the germline V gene (reference sequence). This CDR3 is 14 amino acids long. Trimming removed 0 bases from V and 6 bases from J, with 12 bases in between. Here the CDR3 DNA reads TGTGCCAGCAGCCAAGATCCGGAGGTTTTCGAGCAGTACTTC. Amino acids: CASSQDPEVFEQYF.

Only one count was recorded for this clone. CDR3 residues: CASSPYDKQNYGYTF. CDR3 in DNA: TGTGCCAGCTCACCATACGACAAGCAAAACTATGGCTACACCTTC. The chain links TRBV18 to TRBJ1-2, with D uncertain. Germline loops: CDR1 KGHSH, CDR2 LQKENI. The CDR3 has 15 residues. V lost 2 bases to trimming and J lost 2 bases, with 12 bases between them.

The CDR3 region has the DNA TGTGCCATCAGCAGGGATTCCTACGAGCAGTACTTC. This encodes CAISRDSYEQYF. This chain joins TRBV10-3 and TRBJ2-7, with D tentatively TRBD1 (5 bases). V lost 6 bases, J lost 1 base, and 7 bases lay in between. The germline gives CDR1 ENHRY, CDR2 SYGVKD. The CDR3 is made up of 12 amino acids.

J is TRBJ2-7 and V is TRBV18; 14 bases are shared with TRBD2. The CDR3 totals 18 residues. CDR1 KGHSH and CDR2 LQKENI come from the germline V gene. V gave up 4 bases and J gave up 3 bases; unmatched junction bases: 11. CDR3 residues: CASSQYTGLAGVRYEQYF. Written as DNA, the CDR3 is TGTGCCAGCTCACAGTACACGGGACTAGCGGGAGTTCGCTACGAGCAGTACTTC.

CDR3 nucleotide sequence: TGTGCCAGCAGCTTAGACAGATACACAGATACGCAGTATTTT. Its protein product is CASSLDRYTDTQYF. The chain recombines TRBV7-2 with TRBJ2-3; no reliable D call. Germline V gives CDR1 SGHTA, CDR2 FQGNSA. This CDR3 region has 14 residues. Trimming removed 1 base at V and 2 bases at J, with 7 bases between.

The chain has TRBV28 and TRBJ1-2, with 7 bases that match TRBD1. The CDR3 runs to 12 residues. Germline CDR1 is MDHEN and CDR2 is SYDVKM. V shed 8 bases and J 7 bases; nucleotides not matched to a gene: 7. This CDR3 reads CASPGTAGGYTF. As DNA, the CDR3 is TGTGCCAGCCCCGGGACAGCGGGTGGCTACACCTTC.

This chain uses TRBV3-1 (or the pseudogene TRBV3-2) with TRBJ1-2, with a possible D match to TRBD1 (5 bases). Trimming removed 1 base from V and 7 bases from J, with 10 bases in between. The germline gives CDR1 LGHDT, CDR2 YNNKEL (reference sequence). The CDR3 consists of 13 residues. The CDR3 bases are TGTGCCAGCAGCCAAGTAGGGGCCGCTGGCTACACCTTC. Translating it yields CASSQVGAAGYTF.

V usage is TRBV3-1 (or the pseudogene TRBV3-2) and J usage is TRBJ2-3; D not resolved. The CDR3 totals 12 residues. Germline V gives CDR1 LGHDT, CDR2 YNNKEL (reference sequence). The V gene lost 4 bases and the J gene lost 3 bases, with 5 bases spanning the gap. The CDR3 DNA reads as TGTGCCAGCAGCCCCCATACAGATACGCAGTATTTT. It encodes CASSPHTDTQYF.

The rearrangement joins TRBV5-4 to TRBJ2-7; 9 positions match TRBD1. Germline CDR1 and CDR2: SGHNT and YYREEE (reference sequence). Trimming removed 0 bases from V and 2 bases from J; junction bases left unmatched: 6. The CDR3 has 16 residues. CDR3 in amino acids: CASSLALDRGTYEQYF. Here the CDR3 DNA reads TGTGCCAGCAGCTTGGCCTTGGACAGGGGTACCTACGAGCAGTACTTC.

The J gene is TRBJ2-1, the V gene TRBV10-3; D could derive from TRBD1 or TRBD2 (5 bases each). Trimming left V 2 bases short and J 7 bases short, with 15 bases between. This CDR3 comprises 15 residues. CDR1 is ENHRY, CDR2 SYGVKD, per germline. The CDR3 sequence is CAISEGAGLRNEQFF. As DNA, the CDR3 is TGTGCCATCAGTGAGGGGGCGGGTCTGCGGAATGAGCAGTTCTTC.

The chain recombines TRBV6-5 with TRBJ2-1; 8 bases line up with TRBD2. The germline V gene encodes CDR1 MNHEY and CDR2 SVGAGI. This CDR3 spans 13 amino acids. V lost 6 bases to trimming and J lost 7 bases; unmatched junction nucleotides: 5. CDR3 protein: CASRPGGVNEQFF. CDR3 nucleotides: TGTGCCAGCAGACCGGGGGGGGTGAATGAGCAGTTCTTC.

The rearrangement links TRBV27 to TRBJ1-1; D not resolved. The V end was cut by 8 bases, the J end by 5 bases, with 12 bases between. Germline V lookup: CDR1 MNHEY, CDR2 SMNVEV (reference sequence). CDR3 length: 12 residues. CDR3 sequence (DNA): TGTGCCAGCCCTAAAATGGGGACTGAAGCTTTCTTT. It is translated as CASPKMGTEAFF.